This T cell receptor beta chain derives from a study of blood T cell repertoires in COVID-19 (dated by TCRdb to 2019 to 2021). Regarding the research as a whole: The collaborator samples originated in the United States, Italy and Spain and spanned the acute and convalescent phases of COVID-19. A freely available public database, intended as a resource for researchers studying the immune response to SARS-CoV-2, is where the repertoires were released. The samples were drawn from two sources: the first 160 participants of the ongoing ImmuneRACE study, and fewer than 1,500 subjects contributed by 6 global collaborators. The sample metadata nearly always contained a de-identified subject ID, COVID-19 status, age in years and sex. Where available, HLA class I and class II types were obtained from metadata supplied by the sample provider rather than from assay-based typing. The prospective study material was composed of cDNA or gDNA derived from T cells, B-cell-depleted T cells, or PBMCs. Subjects who had been exposed to COVID-19, were actively infected with it, or had recovered from it provided the deeply sampled blood TCRbeta repertoires that made up the dataset.

TCRbeta CDR3 regions were amplified from genomic DNA using the immunoSEQ Assay, a bias-controlled multiplex PCR. As for the authors' bioinformatics: Nucleated cell counts per sample were estimated from amplification of reference gene primers within the assay. To quantify the absolute abundance of each unique TCRbeta CDR3 rearrangement, sequence reads were collapsed and filtered. For each sample, productive Simpson clonality was calculated as the square root of Simpson's diversity index over productive rearrangements. Entries here come from immuneACCESS through TCRdb and include only in-frame sequences with V and J called. Some clones fail to appear in such tables; in the studies checked, an unresolved V gene covers under half of the shortfall, and the cause of the remainder is unknown. V, J and clone size derive from that table, while D and trimming were established from the DNA sequence. The sample includes around 110,000 clones, with about 80% observed a single time. Of the sample, 7.5% falls within the top ten clones.

As concerns this clone: Its antigen is currently not known. Base qualities were left out, and no much larger clone turns up one base away.

Whole blood was collected in K2EDTA tubes by collaborating institutions according to the institutions' own protocols. For TCRbeta analysis, collaborators shipped samples as frozen whole blood, isolated PBMCs, or DNA extracted from either of those sample types. The CDR3 has 15 amino acids, counting the end cysteine and phenylalanine. Only CDR3 DNA is held: 45 bases, read in frame from base 1. According to the germline V gene, CDR1 reads MGHDK and CDR2 reads SYGVNS. V and J lose 1 base and 6 bases, and a span of 15 bases separates them. General study outcomes and caveats: The quantity of clinical and demographic metadata differed by source and by participant and was supplied without curation.

The sequencing sample was made of peripheral blood. The chain uses TRBV25-1 and TRBJ1-1; a tentative D call is TRBD1 (5 bases match). This clonotype was sampled from a man aged 65-85 years with active or convalescent COVID-19. The CDR3 here reads CASSELSGREAEAFF. The nucleotide sequence is given as TGTGCCAGCAGTGAATTATCGGGCAGGGAAGCTGAAGCTTTCTTT.